One and the same sample provided the 30 T cell receptor beta chains below, sequenced in a study of cytomegalovirus exposure and HLA in healthy donors (dated by TCRdb to 2017 to 2019). Library preparation employed the immunoSEQ multiplex PCR assay. TCRdb mirrors the immuneACCESS table, restricted to in-frame sequences. Some clones are absent from its copies; in checked studies, under half trace to an unresolved V gene, and the reason for the others is unknown. For this sample there are 250,000 to 350,000 clones; 75% to 90% appear just once. The leading ten clones occupy about 0.91% of the sample. Material for sequencing was PBMCs. The receptors were sampled from a woman between 18 and 30 years old in good health and CMV-seronegative.

This clone was found once. The V call is TRBV4-3, the J call TRBJ1-1; 9 bases map to TRBD1. Germline V CDR1 and CDR2: LGHNA, YSLEER. The CDR3 loop spans 20 amino acids. V trimming: 3 bases; J trimming: 4 bases; junction bases outside the gene matches: 21. The CDR3 nucleotides are TGCGCCAGCAGCCAGCACCGGGACAGGGCTGCGGGGGGGATTTTCACTGAAGCTTTCTTT. Translating it yields CASSQHRDRAAGGIFTEAFF.

This clone has a handful of counts. This sequence joins TRBV27 and TRBJ1-2, with D possibly being TRBD1 (6 bases). The CDR3 is made up of 12 amino acids. The germline V and J ends were trimmed by 3 bases and 8 bases, with 10 bases remaining between them. CDR1 MNHEY and CDR2 SMNVEV come from the germline V gene (reference sequence). CDR3: CASSFRGDGYTF. The DNA of the CDR3 is TGTGCCAGCAGTTTCAGGGGTGACGGCTACACCTTC.

This sequence joins TRBV4-3 and TRBJ2-1, with 10 bases matching TRBD2. CDR1 and CDR2 from the germline V gene are LGHNA and YSLEER. The CDR3 extends over 20 amino acids. The junction had 17 bases not matched to a gene; V was cut back by 1 base and J by 5 bases. The CDR3 is CASSQVAYRLAGVANNEQFF. CDR3 DNA: TGCGCCAGCAGCCAAGTCGCGTATCGGCTAGCGGGAGTCGCGAACAATGAGCAGTTCTTC.

The chain employs TRBV5-1 and TRBJ1-2; 12 nucleotides line up with TRBD1. Trimming removed 4 bases from V and 8 bases from J; junction bases left unmatched: 12. The length of the CDR3 is 16 residues. The germline CDR1 and CDR2 sequences are SGHRS and YFSETQ. In nucleotides, the CDR3 is TGCGCCAGCAGCCCGGGACAGGGGGCCGGGCCTGGGGGCTACACCTTC. It specifies CASSPGQGAGPGGYTF.

With respect to this clone: The sample has other DNA sequences that encode this CDR3 too. V and J are TRBV19 and TRBJ2-3; possible D gene TRBD1, 5 bases. CDR1 is LNHDA, CDR2 SQIVND, per germline (reference sequence). The CDR3 loop spans 14 amino acids. Trimming took 3 bases from V and 0 from J, leaving 7 bases between them. DNA of the CDR3: TGTGCCAGTAGTATGGGGCAGAGCACAGATACGCAGTATTTT. The encoded protein is CASSMGQSTDTQYF.

The genes are TRBV5-6 and TRBJ2-5; weak D call: TRBD2 (5 bases). The length of the CDR3 is 12 residues. V dropped 3 bases and J dropped 5 bases, with 8 bases sitting between them. Germline V gene lookup returns CDR1 SGHDT and CDR2 YYEEEE. CDR3 in DNA: TGTGCCAGCAGCTCGAGAGGGGAGACCCAGTACTTC. This translates into CASSSRGETQYF.

The V and J genes are TRBV4-1 and TRBJ2-3; 12 nucleotides match TRBD2. This CDR3 has 18 residues. Germline values: CDR1 MGHRA, CDR2 YSYEKL. J gave up 7 bases and V 10 bases, and 21 bases lay outside the gene matches. In DNA, the CDR3 is TGCGCCATTGGCCGACTAGCGGGAGCCCCCTACGGGATAAATACGCAGTATTTT. Its translation: CAIGRLAGAPYGINTQYF.

V and J are TRBV28 and TRBJ1-5; tentative D call: TRBD1 (5 bases). The V gene lost 4 bases and the J gene lost 0 bases, with 13 bases spanning the gap. The CDR3 spans 16 residues. The germline V gene has CDR1 MDHEN and CDR2 SYDVKM. DNA of the CDR3: TGTGCCAGCAGTTCCCGTGGGGGGGATAGCAATCAGCCCCAGCATTTT. This gives the protein CASSSRGGDSNQPQHF.

V usage is TRBV28 and J usage is TRBJ1-2; TRBD1 matches at 7 bases. Germline lookup yields CDR1 MDHEN and CDR2 SYDVKM. Trimming removed 5 bases from V and 0 bases from J; junction bases left unmatched: 3. The CDR3 loop spans 14 amino acids. The CDR3 region is CASSQGDPNYGYTF. CDR3 coding DNA: TGTGCCAGCAGTCAGGGGGACCCTAACTATGGCTACACCTTC.

This chain uses TRBV5-1 with TRBJ2-1; 10 bases match TRBD2. This CDR3 spans 15 amino acids. Germline trimming cut 4 bases from V and 8 bases from J; bases unmatched to any gene: 9. Germline assignment: CDR1 SGHRS and CDR2 YFSETQ. The chain's CDR3 is CASSASGRAWDEQFF. The CDR3 region has the DNA TGCGCCAGCAGCGCGAGCGGGAGGGCCTGGGATGAGCAGTTCTTC.

The sample holds a few counts of this clone. V and J are TRBV4-2 and TRBJ2-3, with D perhaps TRBD2 (6 bases). The V end lost 4 bases, the J end lost 0 bases, and 11 bases lay between the germline ends. Germline-derived CDR1 and CDR2 are LGHNA and YNFKEQ. This CDR3 is 15 amino acids long. CDR3: CASSLPGTSTDTQYF. CDR3 bases: TGTGCCAGCAGCCTTCCCGGGACTAGCACAGATACGCAGTATTTT.

CDR3 nucleotide sequence: TGTGCCTGCTCCCGGGACAATCCTTACGAGCAGTACTTC. Its translation: CACSRDNPYEQYF. This sequence joins TRBV2 and TRBJ2-7; D is perhaps TRBD1 (6 bases). Looked up from germline, CDR1 is SNHLY and CDR2 is FYNNEI. This CDR3 has 13 amino acids. V was cut by 11 bases and J by 4 bases, with 18 bases left in between.

The chain links TRBV19 to TRBJ1-5; 7 bases map to TRBD1. Germline V gene sequence: CDR1 LNHDA, CDR2 SQIVND (reference sequence). The length of the CDR3 is 17 residues. The V and J ends lost 1 base and 4 bases, in that order; junction bases with no gene match: 10. This CDR3 reads CASSIVGFRTGNQPQHF. CDR3 coding DNA: TGTGCCAGTAGTATAGTTGGTTTTCGGACAGGTAATCAGCCCCAGCATTTT.

CDR3 amino acids: CAISGQGEGSNTEAFF. CDR3 nucleotides: TGTGCCATCAGTGGCCAAGGGGAGGGTAGTAACACTGAAGCTTTCTTT. The J gene is TRBJ1-1, the V gene TRBV10-3, with a weak D call TRBD1 (5 bases). CDR1 is ENHRY and CDR2 is SYGVKD in the germline V gene. This CDR3 has 16 amino acids. Trimming cost V 4 bases and J 2 bases, with 17 bases left between them.

This chain uses TRBV27 with TRBJ1-2, with D possibly matching TRBD1 (5 bases). The CDR3 is made up of 15 amino acids. CDR1 and CDR2 (germline): MNHEY, SMNVEV (reference sequence). The V end lost 6 bases, the J end lost 5 bases, and 19 bases lay between the germline ends. The DNA for the CDR3 is TGTGCCAGCAGCAGGACAAACCCCGCGCCATATGGCTACACCTTC. Its translation is CASSRTNPAPYGYTF.

V usage is TRBV5-6 and J usage is TRBJ2-7, with TRBD1 as a possible D gene (5 bases). V was cut by 2 bases and J by 4 bases, with 13 bases left in between. CDR1 and CDR2 (germline): SGHDT, YYEEEE. The CDR3 contains 14 residues. The CDR3 spells CASSLRQPGYEQYF. In DNA form, the CDR3 reads TGTGCCAGCAGCTTAAGACAGCCCGGGTACGAGCAGTACTTC.

The chain links TRBV30 to TRBJ2-7, with D possibly TRBD2 on 5 matching bases. Germline CDR1 and CDR2: GTSNPN and SVGIG (reference sequence). V dropped 0 bases and J dropped 3 bases, with 9 bases sitting between them. This CDR3 spans 13 amino acids. CDR3 coding DNA: TGTGCCTGGAGTGTAGACGGGGACTACGAGCAGTACTTC. As protein: CAWSVDGDYEQYF.

This clone has a handful of counts. The CDR3 coding sequence is TGTGCCACCAGCAGAGATCCGCAGGGCTATGGCTACACCTTC. Protein sequence: CATSRDPQGYGYTF. The chain recombines TRBV15 with TRBJ1-2, with D perhaps matching TRBD1 (5 bases). V lost 0 bases to trimming and J lost 4 bases, with 9 bases between them. The CDR3 has 14 residues. The germline gives CDR1 LNHNV, CDR2 YYDKDF (reference sequence).

The chain recombines TRBV2 with TRBJ2-1; D is unresolved. Per the germline V gene, CDR1 is SNHLY and CDR2 is FYNNEI. The CDR3 extends over 15 amino acids. V was pared by 6 bases and J by 0 bases, with 12 bases between. The CDR3 nucleotides are TGTGCCAGCAGGGAAAGCGAGCTCTCCTACAATGAGCAGTTCTTC. Its protein product is CASRESELSYNEQFF.

This chain uses TRBV4-1 with TRBJ1-5; D is uncertain. Trimming cost V 0 bases and J 3 bases, with 9 bases left between them. This CDR3 spans 15 amino acids. Per the germline V gene, CDR1 is MGHRA and CDR2 is YSYEKL. This chain's CDR3 is CASSQESQINQPQHF. In DNA, the CDR3 is TGCGCCAGCAGCCAAGAGTCACAGATCAATCAGCCCCAGCATTTT.

V gene TRBV18 combines with J gene TRBJ2-3; D perhaps matches TRBD2 (7 bases). This CDR3 comprises 17 residues. The V and J ends lost 3 bases and 3 bases respectively, with 19 bases between them. Germline CDR1 KGHSH, CDR2 LQKENI. Here the CDR3 reads CASSPNRGAGGTDTQYF. The CDR3, as DNA: TGTGCCAGCTCACCTAATCGGGGGGCAGGCGGGACAGATACGCAGTATTTT.

The chain employs TRBV7-2 and TRBJ2-2, with D uncertain. This CDR3 has 13 residues. Germline V gene sequence: CDR1 SGHTA, CDR2 FQGNSA. V was clipped by 5 bases and J by 4 bases, with 8 bases between them. The CDR3: CASSRLGTGELFF. CDR3 DNA sequence: TGTGCCAGCAGCCGCCTAGGCACCGGGGAGCTGTTTTTT.

This clone has more than one count but fewer than ten. The V gene is TRBV6-4, the J gene TRBJ2-3; 9 nucleotides align to TRBD2. The CDR3 runs to 14 residues. V was clipped by 6 bases and J by 4 bases; unmatched bases: 5. Germline V gene data show CDR1 as MRHNA and CDR2 as SNTAGT. Here the CDR3 reads CASSIAGEADTQYF. In DNA form, the CDR3 reads TGTGCCAGCAGCATAGCGGGAGAGGCAGATACGCAGTATTTT.

The chain recombines TRBV6-5 with TRBJ2-5, with 11 positions matching TRBD2. The CDR3 has 15 amino acids. V was pared by 2 bases and J by 4 bases, with 3 bases of the junction left unmatched. Per germline, CDR1 MNHEY and CDR2 SVGAGI. The CDR3 DNA sequence: TGTGCCAGCAGTTACCCACTAGCGGGAGTAGAGACCCAGTACTTC. It yields the protein CASSYPLAGVETQYF.

The genes are TRBV2 and TRBJ2-3, with 9 nucleotides matching TRBD2. V lost 7 bases and J lost 6; bases outside the gene matches: 11. The CDR3 covers 15 residues. The germline gives CDR1 SNHLY, CDR2 FYNNEI. In DNA form, the CDR3 reads TGTGCCAGCAAGGAGACTAGCGCGGGGGGGGATACGCAGTATTTT. Encoded protein: CASKETSAGGDTQYF.

The chain carries TRBV13 and TRBJ1-1; no clear D gene. Trimming removed 5 bases at V and 5 bases at J, with 15 bases between. The CDR3 runs 14 residues. CDR1 and CDR2 from the germline V gene are PRHDT and FYEKMQ (reference sequence). The CDR3: CASSPTNLRTEAFF. In DNA form, the CDR3 reads TGTGCCAGCAGCCCCACCAACTTGAGAACTGAAGCTTTCTTT.

This clone was observed once. CDR3 DNA: TGTGCCAGCAGCTCCGACAACTACAATGAGCAGTTCTTC. Translation: CASSSDNYNEQFF. The genes are TRBV7-3 and TRBJ2-1; no firm D call. CDR1 SGHTA and CDR2 FQGTGA come from the germline V gene. Trimming took off 4 bases at V and 3 bases at J, with 7 bases between the two ends. The CDR3 is made up of 13 amino acids.

This clone was seen just once. The rearrangement joins TRBV10-3 to TRBJ2-3, with 12 bases matching TRBD2. Germline CDR1 is ENHRY and CDR2 is SYGVKD. CDR3 size: 15 residues. Trimming at V came to 10 bases and at J to 2 bases, leaving 7 bases not matched to a gene. DNA for the CDR3: TGTGCCACCCACCGGACTAGCGGGAACACAGATACGCAGTATTTT. It specifies CATHRTSGNTDTQYF.

V is TRBV4-1 and J is TRBJ2-7; no definite D call. Trimming cost V 7 bases and J 0 bases, with 13 bases left between them. Germline CDR1 is MGHRA and CDR2 is YSYEKL. The CDR3 covers 14 residues. Written as DNA, the CDR3 is TGCGCCAGCAAAAAGGAGTACCTCTCCTACGAGCAGTACTTC. Translated, it gives CASKKEYLSYEQYF.

The gene calls are TRBV29-1 and TRBJ2-7; 12 nucleotides agree with TRBD2. The CDR3 extends over 16 amino acids. The J segment lost 4 bases and the V segment lost 4 bases, leaving 11 bases of the junction unmatched. Germline loops: CDR1 SQVTM, CDR2 ANQGSEA. The CDR3 nucleotides are TGCAGCGTTGCCCCCCGACTAGCGGGAGTGCATTACGAGCAGTACTTC. Protein: CSVAPRLAGVHYEQYF.